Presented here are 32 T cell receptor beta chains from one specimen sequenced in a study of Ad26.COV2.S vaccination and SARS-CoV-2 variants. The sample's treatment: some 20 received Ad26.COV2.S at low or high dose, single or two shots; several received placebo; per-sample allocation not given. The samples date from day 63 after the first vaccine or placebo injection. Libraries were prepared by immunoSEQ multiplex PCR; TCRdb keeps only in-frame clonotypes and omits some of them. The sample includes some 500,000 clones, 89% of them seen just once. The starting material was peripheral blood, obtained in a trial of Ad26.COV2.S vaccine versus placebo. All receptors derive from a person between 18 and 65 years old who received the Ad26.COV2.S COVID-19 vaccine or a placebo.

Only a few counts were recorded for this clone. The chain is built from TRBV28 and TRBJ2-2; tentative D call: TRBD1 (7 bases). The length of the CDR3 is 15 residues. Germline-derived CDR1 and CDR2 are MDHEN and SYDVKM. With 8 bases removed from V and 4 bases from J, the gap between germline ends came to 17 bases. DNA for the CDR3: TGTGCCAGCTTACACAGGGGAGGTTTCACCGGGGAGCTGTTTTTT. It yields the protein CASLHRGGFTGELFF.

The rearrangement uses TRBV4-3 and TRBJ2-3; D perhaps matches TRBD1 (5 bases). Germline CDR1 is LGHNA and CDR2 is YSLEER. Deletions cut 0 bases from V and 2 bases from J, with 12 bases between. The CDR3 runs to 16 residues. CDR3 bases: TGCGCCAGCAGCCAAGACCCCGACAGTTACACAGATACGCAGTATTTT. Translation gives CASSQDPDSYTDTQYF.

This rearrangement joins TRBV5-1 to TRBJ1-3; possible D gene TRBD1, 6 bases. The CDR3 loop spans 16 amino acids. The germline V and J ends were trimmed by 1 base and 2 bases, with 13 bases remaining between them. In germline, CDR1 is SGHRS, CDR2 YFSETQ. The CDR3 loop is CASSLWQGSPGNTIYF. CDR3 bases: TGCGCCAGCAGCTTGTGGCAGGGGAGCCCTGGAAACACCATATATTTT.

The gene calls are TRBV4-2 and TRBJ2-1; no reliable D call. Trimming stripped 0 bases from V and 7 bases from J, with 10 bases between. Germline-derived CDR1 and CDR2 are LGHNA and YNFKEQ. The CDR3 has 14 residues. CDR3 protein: CASSQDLGGNEQFF. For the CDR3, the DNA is TGTGCCAGCAGCCAAGACTTAGGTGGGAATGAGCAGTTCTTC.

CDR3 bases: TGTGCCAGCAGCCAAGATAGACAGGGGGCCCCAAACCCCTATGGCTACACCTTC. It is translated as CASSQDRQGAPNPYGYTF. The rearrangement links TRBV4-2 to TRBJ1-2; 10 bases are shared with TRBD1. CDR3 length: 18 amino acids. V lost 0 bases, J lost 4 bases, and 11 bases stayed unmatched. Germline V gene data show CDR1 as LGHNA and CDR2 as YNFKEQ.

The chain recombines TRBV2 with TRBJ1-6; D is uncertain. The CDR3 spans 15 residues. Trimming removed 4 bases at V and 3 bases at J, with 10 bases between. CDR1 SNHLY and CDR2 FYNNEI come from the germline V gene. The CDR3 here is CASSGMGGYNSPLHF. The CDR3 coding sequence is TGTGCCAGCAGTGGAATGGGAGGCTATAATTCACCCCTCCACTTT.

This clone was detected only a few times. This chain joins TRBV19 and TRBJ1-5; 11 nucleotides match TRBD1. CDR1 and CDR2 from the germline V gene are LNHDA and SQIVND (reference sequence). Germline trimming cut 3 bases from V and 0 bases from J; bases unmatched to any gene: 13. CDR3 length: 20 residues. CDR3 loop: CASSMAPGTGGTNSNQPQHF. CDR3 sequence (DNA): TGTGCCAGTAGTATGGCCCCTGGGACAGGGGGAACTAATAGCAATCAGCCCCAGCATTTT.

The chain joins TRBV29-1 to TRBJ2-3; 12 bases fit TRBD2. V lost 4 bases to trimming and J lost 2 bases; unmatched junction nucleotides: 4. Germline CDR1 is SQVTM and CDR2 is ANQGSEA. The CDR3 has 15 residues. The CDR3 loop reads CSVGGLAGPTDTQYF. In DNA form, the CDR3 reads TGCAGCGTTGGAGGACTAGCGGGACCCACAGATACGCAGTATTTT.

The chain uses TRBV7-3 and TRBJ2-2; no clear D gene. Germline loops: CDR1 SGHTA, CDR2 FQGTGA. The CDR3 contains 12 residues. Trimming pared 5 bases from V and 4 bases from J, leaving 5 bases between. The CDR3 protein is CASSVGTGELFF. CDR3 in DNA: TGTGCCAGCAGCGTGGGCACCGGGGAGCTGTTTTTT.

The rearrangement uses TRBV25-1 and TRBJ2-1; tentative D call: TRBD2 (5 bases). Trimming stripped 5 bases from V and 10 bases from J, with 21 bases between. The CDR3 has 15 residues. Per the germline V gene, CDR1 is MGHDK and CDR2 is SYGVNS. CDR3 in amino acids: CASSPWIEGPGEQFF. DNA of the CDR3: TGTGCCAGCAGTCCCTGGATTGAGGGCCCGGGGGAGCAGTTCTTC. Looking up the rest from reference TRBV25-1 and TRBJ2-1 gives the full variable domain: EADIYQTPRYLVIGTGKKITLECSQTMGHDKMYWYQQDPGMELHLIHYSYGVNSTEKGDLSSESTVSRIRTEHFPLTLESARPSHTSQYLCASSPWIEGPGEQFFGPGTRLTVL.

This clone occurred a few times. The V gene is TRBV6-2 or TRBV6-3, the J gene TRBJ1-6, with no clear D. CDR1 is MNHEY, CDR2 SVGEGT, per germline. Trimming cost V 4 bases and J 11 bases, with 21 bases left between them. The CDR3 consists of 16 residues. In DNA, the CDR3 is TGTGCCAGCAGTTCCCTTCTCGGGTCAGACCATCCACCCCTCCACTTT. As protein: CASSSLLGSDHPPLHF.

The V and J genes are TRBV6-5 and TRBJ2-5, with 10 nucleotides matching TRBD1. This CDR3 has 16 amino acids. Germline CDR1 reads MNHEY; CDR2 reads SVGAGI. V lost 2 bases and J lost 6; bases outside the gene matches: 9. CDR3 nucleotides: TGTGCCAGCAGTTACCTGAAGACAGGGGGCAAAAAGACCCAGTACTTC. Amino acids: CASSYLKTGGKKTQYF.

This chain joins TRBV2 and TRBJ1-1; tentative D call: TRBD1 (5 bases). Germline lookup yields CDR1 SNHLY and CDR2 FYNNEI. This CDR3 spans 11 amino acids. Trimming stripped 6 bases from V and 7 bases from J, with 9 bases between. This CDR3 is CASSGDGEAFF. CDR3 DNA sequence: TGTGCCAGCAGCGGGGACGGTGAAGCTTTCTTT.

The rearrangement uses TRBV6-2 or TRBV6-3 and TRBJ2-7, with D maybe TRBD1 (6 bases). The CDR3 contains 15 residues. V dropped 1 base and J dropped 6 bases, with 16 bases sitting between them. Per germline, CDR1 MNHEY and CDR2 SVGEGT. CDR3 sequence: CASSYYRTALSEQYF. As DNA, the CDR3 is TGTGCCAGCAGTTACTACAGGACAGCCCTTTCCGAGCAGTACTTC.

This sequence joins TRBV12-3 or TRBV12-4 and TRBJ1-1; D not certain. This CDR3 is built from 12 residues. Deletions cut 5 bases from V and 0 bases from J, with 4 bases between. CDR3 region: CASSIMNTEAFF. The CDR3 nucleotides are TGTGCCAGCAGTATTATGAACACTGAAGCTTTCTTT.

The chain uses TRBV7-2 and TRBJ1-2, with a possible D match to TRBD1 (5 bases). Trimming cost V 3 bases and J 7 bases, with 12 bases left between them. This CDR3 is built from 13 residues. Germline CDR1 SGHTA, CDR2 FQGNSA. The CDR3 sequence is CASSLGGRAGYTF. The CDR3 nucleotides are TGTGCCAGCAGCTTGGGGGGTCGGGCTGGCTACACCTTC. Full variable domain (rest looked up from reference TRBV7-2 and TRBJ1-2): GAGVSQSPSNKVTEKGKDVELRCDPISGHTALYWYRQSLGQGLEFLIYFQGNSAPDKSGLPSDRFSAERTGGSVSTLTIQRTQQEDSAVYLCASSLGGRAGYTFGSGTRLTVV.

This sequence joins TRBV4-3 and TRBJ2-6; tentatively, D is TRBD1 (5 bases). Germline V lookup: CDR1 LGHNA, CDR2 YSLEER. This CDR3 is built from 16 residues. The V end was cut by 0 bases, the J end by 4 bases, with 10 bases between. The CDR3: CASSQEVGEGANVLTF. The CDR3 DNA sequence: TGCGCCAGCAGCCAAGAAGTAGGGGAAGGGGCCAACGTCCTGACTTTC.

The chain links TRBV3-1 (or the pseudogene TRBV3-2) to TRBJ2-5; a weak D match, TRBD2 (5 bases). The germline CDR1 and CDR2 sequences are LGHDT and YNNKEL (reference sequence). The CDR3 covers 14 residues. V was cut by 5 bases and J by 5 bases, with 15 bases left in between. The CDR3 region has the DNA TGTGCCAGCAGCGCGGGCCTAATAGCGGAGACCCAGTACTTC. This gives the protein CASSAGLIAETQYF.

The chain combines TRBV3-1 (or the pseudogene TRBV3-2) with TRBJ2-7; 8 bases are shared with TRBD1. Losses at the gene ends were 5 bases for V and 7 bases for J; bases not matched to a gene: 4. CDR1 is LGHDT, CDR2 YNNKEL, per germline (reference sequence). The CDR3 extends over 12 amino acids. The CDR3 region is CASSSGQGEQYV. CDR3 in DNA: TGTGCCAGCAGCTCAGGACAGGGTGAGCAGTACGTC.

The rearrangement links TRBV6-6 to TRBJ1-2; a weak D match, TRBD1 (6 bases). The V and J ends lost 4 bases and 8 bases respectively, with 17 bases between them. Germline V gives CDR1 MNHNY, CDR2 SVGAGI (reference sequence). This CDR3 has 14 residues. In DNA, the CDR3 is TGTGCCAGCAGTTCCCCAGGGGCAGGCATAGGCTACACCTTC. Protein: CASSSPGAGIGYTF.

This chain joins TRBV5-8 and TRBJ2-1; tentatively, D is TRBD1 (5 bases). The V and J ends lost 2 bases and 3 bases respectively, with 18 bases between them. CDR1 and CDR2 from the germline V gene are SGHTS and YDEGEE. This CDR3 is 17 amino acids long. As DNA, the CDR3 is TGTGCCAGCAGCTTTCAGGGTACCTCCATGGACTACAATGAGCAGTTCTTC. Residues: CASSFQGTSMDYNEQFF.

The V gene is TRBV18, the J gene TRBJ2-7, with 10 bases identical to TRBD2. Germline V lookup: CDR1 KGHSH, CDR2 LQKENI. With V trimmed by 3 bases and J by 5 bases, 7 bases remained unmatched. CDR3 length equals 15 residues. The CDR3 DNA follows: TGTGCCAGCTCACCTGCAAGCGGGAGGGCTAACGAGCAGTACGTC. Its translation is CASSPASGRANEQYV.

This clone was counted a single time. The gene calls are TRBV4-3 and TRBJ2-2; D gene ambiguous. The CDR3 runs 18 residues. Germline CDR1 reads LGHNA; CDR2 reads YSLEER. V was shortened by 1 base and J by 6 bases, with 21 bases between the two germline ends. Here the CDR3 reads CASSQGFGAQGGSGELFF. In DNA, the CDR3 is TGCGCCAGCAGCCAAGGATTTGGTGCACAAGGTGGTTCCGGGGAGCTGTTTTTT.

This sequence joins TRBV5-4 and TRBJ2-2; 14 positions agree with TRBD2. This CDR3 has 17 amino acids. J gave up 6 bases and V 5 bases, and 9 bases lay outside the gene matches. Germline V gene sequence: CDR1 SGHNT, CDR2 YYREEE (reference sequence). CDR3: CASSSGLAGVGSGELFF. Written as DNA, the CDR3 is TGTGCCAGCAGTTCGGGACTAGCGGGAGTTGGTTCCGGGGAGCTGTTTTTT.

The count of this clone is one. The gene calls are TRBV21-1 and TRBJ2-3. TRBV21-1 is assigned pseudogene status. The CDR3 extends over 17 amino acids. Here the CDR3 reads CASSPKMGGAFPDTQYF. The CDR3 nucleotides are TGTGCCAGCAGCCCAAAGATGGGGGGCGCTTTCCCAGATACGCAGTATTTT.

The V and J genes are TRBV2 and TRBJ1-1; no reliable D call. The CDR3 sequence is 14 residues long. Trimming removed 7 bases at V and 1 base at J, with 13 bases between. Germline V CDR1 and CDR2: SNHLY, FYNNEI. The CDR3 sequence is CASKGYTENTEAFF. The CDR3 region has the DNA TGTGCCAGCAAGGGCTACACAGAGAACACTGAAGCTTTCTTT.

The CDR3 region is CASSLAHRANQPQHF. The CDR3, as DNA: TGTGCCAGCTCACTCGCCCACAGGGCCAATCAGCCCCAGCATTTT. The chain recombines TRBV18 with TRBJ1-5; weak D call: TRBD1 (6 bases). Per germline, CDR1 KGHSH and CDR2 LQKENI. V was clipped by 4 bases and J by 3 bases, with 13 bases between them. The CDR3 sequence is 15 residues long.

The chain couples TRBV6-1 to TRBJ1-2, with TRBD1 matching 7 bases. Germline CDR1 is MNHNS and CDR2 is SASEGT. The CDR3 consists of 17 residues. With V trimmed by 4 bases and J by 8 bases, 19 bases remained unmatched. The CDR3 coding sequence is TGTGCCAGCAGTGGCACCGGGACAGTTTTGATCGGGGGCGGCTACACCTTC. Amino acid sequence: CASSGTGTVLIGGGYTF.

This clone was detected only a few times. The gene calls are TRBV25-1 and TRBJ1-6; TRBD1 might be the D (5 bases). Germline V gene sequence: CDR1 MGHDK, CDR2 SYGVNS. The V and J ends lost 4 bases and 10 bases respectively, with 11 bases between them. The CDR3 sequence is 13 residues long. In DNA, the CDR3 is TGTGCCAGCAGTGCCCTAGGGGCGTCACCCCTCCACTTT. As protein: CASSALGASPLHF.

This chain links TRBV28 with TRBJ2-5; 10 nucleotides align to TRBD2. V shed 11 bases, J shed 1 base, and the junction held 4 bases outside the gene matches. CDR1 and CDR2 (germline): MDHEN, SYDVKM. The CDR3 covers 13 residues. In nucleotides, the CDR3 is TGTGCCCTCAGCGGGGGGGTCCAAGAGACCCAGTACTTC. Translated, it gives CALSGGVQETQYF.

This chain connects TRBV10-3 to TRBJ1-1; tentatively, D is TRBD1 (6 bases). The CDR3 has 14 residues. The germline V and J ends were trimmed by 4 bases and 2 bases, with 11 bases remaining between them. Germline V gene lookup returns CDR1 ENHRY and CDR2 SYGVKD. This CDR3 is CAISGDILNTEAFF. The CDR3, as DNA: TGTGCCATCAGTGGGGACATCCTAAACACTGAAGCTTTCTTT.

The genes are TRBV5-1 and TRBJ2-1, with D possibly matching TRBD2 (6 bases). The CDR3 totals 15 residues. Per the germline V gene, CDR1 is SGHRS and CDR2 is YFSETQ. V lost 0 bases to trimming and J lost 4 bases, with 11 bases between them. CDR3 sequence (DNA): TGCGCCAGCAGCTTGGAGGGGACTGGATACAATGAGCAGTTCTTC. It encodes CASSLEGTGYNEQFF.